One and the same sample provided the 2 T cell receptor beta chains below, sequenced in a study of blood T cell repertoires in COVID-19. Measured with immunoSEQ multiplex PCR; TCRdb has only the in-frame clones, and not every one. The repertoire holds about 220,000 clones, with around 89% as singletons. Sequenced material: PBMCs or T cells enriched from blood (not recorded which). All receptors come from a man between 25 and 39 years old who had been exposed to COVID-19.

The chain has TRBV2 and TRBJ2-7; maybe TRBD2 (6 bases). The CDR3 loop spans 12 amino acids. CDR1 SNHLY and CDR2 FYNNEI come from the germline V gene. V was shortened by 7 bases and J by 2 bases, with 9 bases between the two germline ends. For the CDR3, the DNA is TGTGCCAGCAAGCCGGGGGCCTACGAGCAGTACTTC. Its protein product is CASKPGAYEQYF.

The V gene is TRBV6-5, the J gene TRBJ1-1; 7 nucleotides line up with TRBD1. The germline V gene encodes CDR1 MNHEY and CDR2 SVGAGI. This CDR3 is built from 14 residues. Trimming at V came to 6 bases and at J to 5 bases, leaving 9 bases not matched to a gene. The CDR3 nucleotides are TGTGCCAGCAGCCCGAGACAGGGAAGTACTGAAGCTTTCTTT. Amino acid sequence: CASSPRQGSTEAFF.